This section outlines one TCR beta chain sequence together with its context. No antigen is known for it. The sample belongs to a study of T cells expressing NK-cell markers. Study-level background: Each TCR beta repertoire originated in sorted T cells that were CD3+CD56+NKG2C+, CD3+CD56+NKG2C- or CD3+CD56-NKG2C+. Seven HCMV-seropositive donors and one seronegative donor made up the eight sequenced donors.

Whole-study results and caveats: Six donors carried dominant NKG2C+ clonotypes that made up roughly 1.0-7.5% of their CD8+ T cells.

The TCR beta cDNA came from 5'RACE template switching with UMIs. With the 5' RACE reads reprocessed, TCRdb shows one record per CDR3 protein and no DNA. The table lists approximately 3,000 distinct CDR3 sequences. CDR1 and CDR2 (germline): MNHEY, SMNVEV (reference sequence). The CDR3 length is 16 residues. Sequenced sample: blood T cells: a sorted CD56 or NKG2C T cell subset, CD4+ or CD8+ T cells, or bulk PBMC T cells (not recorded which). This chain connects TRBV27 to TRBJ2-2; checking the TCRdb D call of TRBD2 is not possible without DNA. This clonotype was sampled from a man aged 18-69 years in good health. CDR3: CASQKIQFLASGELFF.